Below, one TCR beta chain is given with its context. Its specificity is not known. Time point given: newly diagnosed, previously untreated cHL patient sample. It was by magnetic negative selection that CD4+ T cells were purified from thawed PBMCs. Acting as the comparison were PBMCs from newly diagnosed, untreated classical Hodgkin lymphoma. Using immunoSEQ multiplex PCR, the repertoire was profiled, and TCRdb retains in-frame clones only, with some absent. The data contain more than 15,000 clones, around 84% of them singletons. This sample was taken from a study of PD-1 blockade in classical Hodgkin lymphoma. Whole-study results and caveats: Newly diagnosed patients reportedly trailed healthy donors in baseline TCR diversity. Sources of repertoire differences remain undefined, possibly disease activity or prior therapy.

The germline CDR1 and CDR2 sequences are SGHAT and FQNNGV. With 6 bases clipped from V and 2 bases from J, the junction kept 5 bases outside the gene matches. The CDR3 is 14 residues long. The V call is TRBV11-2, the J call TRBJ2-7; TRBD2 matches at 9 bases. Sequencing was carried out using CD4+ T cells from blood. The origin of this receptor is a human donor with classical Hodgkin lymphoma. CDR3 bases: TGTGCCAGCAGTATGACTAGCGGCACCTACGAGCAGTACTTC. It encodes CASSMTSGTYEQYF.